What follows are 5 T cell receptor beta chains derived from one specimen sequenced in a study of cytomegalovirus exposure and HLA in healthy donors. Both 60 Vbeta primers and 13 Jbeta primers went into the PCR. Method: immunoSEQ multiplex PCR; TCRdb's copy keeps in-frame clones and lacks some. This table holds approximately 110,000 clones. Input material: PBMCs. Every receptor here comes from a man aged 35-49 years in good health and CMV-seronegative.

The chain couples TRBV6-5 to TRBJ2-1, with TRBD2 matching over 8 bases. V was clipped by 5 bases and J by 6 bases; unmatched bases: 6. CDR1 is MNHEY, CDR2 SVGAGI, per germline. This CDR3 has 14 amino acids. CDR3 loop: CASSRSSGSNEQFF. In nucleotides, the CDR3 is TGTGCCAGCAGTCGCTCAAGCGGGAGCAATGAGCAGTTCTTC.

This rearrangement joins TRBV7-2 to TRBJ1-2, with TRBD1 identical over 7 bases. V lost 5 bases to trimming and J lost 7 bases; unmatched junction nucleotides: 7. The CDR3 is 13 amino acids. CDR1 is SGHTA, CDR2 FQGNSA, per germline. The CDR3 bases are TGTGCCAGCAGCCCCGACAGGGTCGGTGGCTACACCTTC. This sequence encodes CASSPDRVGGYTF.

This chain uses TRBV9 with TRBJ2-1; TRBD2 matches at 8 bases. From germline, CDR1 is SGDLS and CDR2 YYNGEE. The junction had 14 bases not matched to a gene; V was cut back by 0 bases and J by 0 bases. This CDR3 contains 20 residues. The CDR3 region is CASSVVTLSGRGRSYNEQFF. The CDR3, as DNA: TGTGCCAGCAGCGTAGTTACGTTGAGCGGGAGAGGGCGCTCCTACAATGAGCAGTTCTTC.

This chain connects TRBV5-6 to TRBJ2-1; D possibly corresponds to TRBD1 (6 bases). V lost 4 bases and J lost 9, with 14 bases in between. Germline CDR1 SGHDT, CDR2 YYEEEE. The CDR3 spans 13 residues. The CDR3 protein is CASSRRLGAEQFF. The CDR3 region has the DNA TGTGCCAGCAGCCGTCGCCTGGGGGCTGAGCAGTTCTTC.

CDR3 coding DNA: TGTGCCAGCAGTGAGTCCGCTAGCGGGAAGGCGTACGAGCAGTACTTC. Translation: CASSESASGKAYEQYF. The chain couples TRBV25-1 to TRBJ2-7; TRBD2 matches 9 bases. Germline V gives CDR1 MGHDK, CDR2 SYGVNS. This CDR3 comprises 16 residues. The junction had 10 bases not matched to a gene; V was cut back by 3 bases and J by 4 bases.